Each of the 5 T cell receptor beta chains below was sequenced from the same sample in a study of graft-versus-host responses after intestinal transplantation. Clones were read by immunoSEQ multiplex PCR, and TCRdb kept only the in-frame ones, dropping some. This sample carries around 45,000 clones, about 95% of them seen once, and the ten largest clones take about 1.4%. The sequenced sample was PBMCs, obtained approximately 350 days after intestinal transplant. Every receptor here comes from a human patient who received an intestinal transplant, so some T cells may come from the graft donor.

V is TRBV7-9 and J is TRBJ2-1; 7 bases line up with TRBD2. V was clipped by 5 bases and J by 5 bases; unmatched bases: 9. In germline, CDR1 is SEHNR, CDR2 FQNEAQ (reference sequence). This CDR3 is built from 15 residues. This chain's CDR3 is CASSPRLADDNEQFF. CDR3 in DNA: TGTGCCAGCAGCCCGAGACTAGCAGACGACAATGAGCAGTTCTTC.

This clone was detected only once. This sequence joins TRBV5-1 and TRBJ2-7, with a possible D match to TRBD2 (6 bases). CDR3 length equals 13 residues. Germline CDR1 and CDR2: SGHRS and YFSETQ. Trimming cost V 0 bases and J 5 bases, with 9 bases left between them. CDR3 bases: TGCGCCAGCAGCTTGGAACTAGCTGACGAGCAGTACTTC. Its translation: CASSLELADEQYF.

The rearrangement joins TRBV18 to TRBJ2-7; D gene ambiguous. Germline CDR1 KGHSH, CDR2 LQKENI. This CDR3 spans 14 amino acids. Trimming pared 2 bases from V and 2 bases from J, leaving 10 bases between. The CDR3 is CASSPGRAPYEQYF. The DNA of the CDR3 is TGTGCCAGCTCACCAGGACGGGCGCCCTACGAGCAGTACTTC.

The chain couples TRBV10-1 to TRBJ2-1, with 9 bases aligning to TRBD1. Germline CDR1 WNHNN, CDR2 SYGVQD (reference sequence). The CDR3 extends over 16 amino acids. V trimming: 8 bases; J trimming: 6 bases; junction bases outside the gene matches: 14. CDR3 DNA: TGCGCCAGCCCACGTGGGGGACAGGGAGGCTTCAATGAGCAGTTCTTC. Amino acid sequence: CASPRGGQGGFNEQFF.

V is TRBV4-1 and J is TRBJ1-2; no clear D. The germline V and J ends were trimmed by 0 bases and 8 bases, with 10 bases remaining between them. The CDR3 consists of 13 residues. Germline V CDR1 and CDR2: MGHRA, YSYEKL. For the CDR3, the DNA is TGCGCCAGCAGCCAAGATCGTTTAATGGGCTACACCTTC. Its translation: CASSQDRLMGYTF.